This T cell receptor (beta chain) was recorded in a study of T cell responses to AZD1222 COVID-19 vaccine. Looked up from germline, CDR1 is MGHRA and CDR2 is YSYEKL. This CDR3 is 15 amino acids long. The ends were cut back, 0 bases at V and 2 bases at J, with 11 bases in the middle. Clones were sequenced by immunoSEQ multiplex PCR, and TCRdb holds only the in-frame ones, with some missing. Here the sample spans roughly 100,000 clones, over 90% being singletons. About this clone itself: Its antigen is still unknown.

Overall study findings and caveats: Only six AZD1222 recipients tested seropositive at baseline. Clonal diversity was possibly underestimated, and white British individuals and females predominated among donors.

This sample comprised peripheral blood, obtained on day 0 of AZD1222 vaccination. The rearrangement joins TRBV4-1 to TRBJ2-7, with a possible D match to TRBD2 (6 bases). This sequence was found in an adult in good health. CDR3 amino acids: CASSQESGLPYEQYF. CDR3 nucleotides: TGCGCCAGCAGCCAAGAGAGCGGGCTTCCCTACGAGCAGTACTTC.